Each of the 3 T cell receptor beta chains below was sequenced from the same sample in a study of blood T cell repertoires in COVID-19. Sequenced by immunoSEQ multiplex PCR; TCRdb stores in-frame clones only, minus some. This sample has roughly 160,000 clones, with about 84% found just once. Sample: PBMCs or T cells enriched from blood (not recorded which). The receptor source for this set is a woman in her thirties or forties with acute COVID-19.

The rearrangement links TRBV2 to TRBJ2-3; no clear D. CDR3 size: 17 residues. V lost 7 bases to trimming and J lost 4 bases, with 24 bases between them. Germline V gene data show CDR1 as SNHLY and CDR2 as FYNNEI. DNA for the CDR3: TGTGCCAGCAATTCTGGGCAGCTCAACCATAACGCAGATACGCAGTATTTT. Protein sequence: CASNSGQLNHNADTQYF.

The J gene is TRBJ2-5, the V gene TRBV6-2 or TRBV6-3; D possibly corresponds to TRBD1 (6 bases). Germline V gene lookup returns CDR1 MNHEY and CDR2 SVGEGT. Trimming took 6 bases from V and 5 from J, leaving 10 bases between them. The length of the CDR3 is 12 residues. CDR3 DNA: TGTGCCAGCAGCCCGGGACATGAGACCCAGTACTTC. Amino acid sequence: CASSPGHETQYF.

The gene calls are TRBV6-5 and TRBJ1-1; tentative D call: TRBD1 (6 bases). Germline CDR1 reads MNHEY; CDR2 reads SVGAGI. The CDR3 has 15 amino acids. V was clipped by 7 bases and J by 4 bases, with 19 bases between them. CDR3 nucleotides: TGTGCCAGCAAAAAAAGGGGGACCCGCGGCACTGAAGCTTTCTTT. Translation gives CASKKRGTRGTEAFF.